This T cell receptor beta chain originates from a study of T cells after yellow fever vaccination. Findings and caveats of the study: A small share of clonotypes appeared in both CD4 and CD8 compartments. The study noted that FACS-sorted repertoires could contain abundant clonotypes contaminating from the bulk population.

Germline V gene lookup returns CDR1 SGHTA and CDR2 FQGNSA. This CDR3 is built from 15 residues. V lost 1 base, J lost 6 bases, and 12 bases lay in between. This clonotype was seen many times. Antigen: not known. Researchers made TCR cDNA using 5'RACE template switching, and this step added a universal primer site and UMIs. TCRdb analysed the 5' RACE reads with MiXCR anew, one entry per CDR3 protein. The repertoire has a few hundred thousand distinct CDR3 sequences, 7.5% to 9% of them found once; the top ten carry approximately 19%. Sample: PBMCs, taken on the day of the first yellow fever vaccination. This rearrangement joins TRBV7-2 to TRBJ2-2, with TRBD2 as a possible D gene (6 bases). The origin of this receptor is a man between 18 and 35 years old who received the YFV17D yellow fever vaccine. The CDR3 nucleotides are TGTGCCAGCAGCTTAGTCATAGCGGACCCCGGGGAGCTGTTTTTT. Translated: CASSLVIADPGELFF.